This TCR beta chain was observed in a study of identical twins. Study observations and caveats: Models underpredicted monozygotic twin sharing of out-of-frame TCR alpha.

Comments on this clonotype: Its specificity is not known.

The CDR3 totals 12 residues. From germline, CDR1 is SQVTM and CDR2 ANQGSEA. Trimming cost V 1 base and J 7 bases, with 8 bases left between them. TCRdb fed the 5' RACE reads into MiXCR, producing one record per CDR3 protein. The sample has hundreds of thousands of distinct CDR3 sequences, around 15% seen once. The rearrangement uses TRBV29-1 and TRBJ2-4; D is ambiguous. This clonotype originated in a young woman in good health. The sample comprised memory (CD45RO+) T cells sorted from blood. CDR3 DNA: TGCAGCGTTGAAGGGATCGGGAACATTCAGTACTTC. It translates to CSVEGIGNIQYF. Supplemented by reference TRBV29-1 and TRBJ2-4, the full variable domain reads SAVISQKPSRDICQRGTSLTIQCQVDSQVTMMFWYRQQPGQSLTLIATANQGSEATYESGFVIDKFPISRPNLTFSTLTVSNMSPEDSSIYLCSVEGIGNIQYFGAGTRLSVL.